The 16 T cell receptor beta chains presented below share a single source sample, sequenced in a study of sequential checkpoint blockade in melanoma. The protocol was immunoSEQ multiplex PCR, while the TCRdb copy is restricted to in-frame clones and leaves out a portion. This repertoire shows 25,000 to 30,000 clones, 77% found once; its top ten account for more than 20%. Described treatment: randomized to nivolumab then ipilimumab (arm A) or the reverse (arm B). Sequenced material: CD8+ T cells sorted from blood (inferred from file names), taken from a patient given nivolumab and ipilimumab in sequence. Every receptor here comes from a human donor with melanoma.

This clone was observed a handful of times. The CDR3 sequence: CASSYLASGSDEQYF. CDR3 nucleotide sequence: TGTGCCAGCAGTTACCTGGCTAGCGGGAGCGACGAGCAGTACTTC. The rearrangement links TRBV27 to TRBJ2-7; 10 bases match TRBD2. J lost 5 bases, V lost 4 bases, and 8 bases had no gene match. In germline, CDR1 is MNHEY, CDR2 SMNVEV (reference sequence). The CDR3 runs 15 residues.

The J gene is TRBJ2-4, the V gene TRBV4-2; 7 nucleotides agree with TRBD1. Looked up from germline, CDR1 is LGHNA and CDR2 is YNFKEQ. CDR3 size: 16 residues. V was clipped by 4 bases and J by 3 bases; unmatched bases: 9. The CDR3 loop is CASSLRTGTVKNIQYF. CDR3 sequence (DNA): TGTGCCAGCAGCCTTAGAACCGGGACAGTCAAAAACATTCAGTACTTC.

This clone was counted between two and nine times. V and J are TRBV6-6 and TRBJ2-1, with 7 positions matching TRBD2. There are 13 residues in the CDR3. Trimming cost V 5 bases and J 6 bases; bases outside gene matches: 4. Germline-derived CDR1 and CDR2 are MNHNY and SVGAGI (reference sequence). In DNA, the CDR3 is TGTGCCAGCAGTCGCGGGAGTATCAATGAGCAGTTCTTC. The encoded protein is CASSRGSINEQFF.

This rearrangement joins TRBV10-2 to TRBJ1-5; a possible D gene is TRBD1 (5 bases). The CDR3 consists of 14 residues. Germline V gene data show CDR1 as WSHSY and CDR2 as SAAADI. V was clipped by 11 bases and J by 0 bases, with 14 bases between them. The CDR3 reads CAGNRFYSNQPQHF. The CDR3 DNA sequence: TGCGCCGGGAACAGGTTCTATAGCAATCAGCCCCAGCATTTT.

A single count supports this clone. This chain joins TRBV7-8 and TRBJ2-5, with a weak D call TRBD2 (5 bases). The J call is uncertain, as TRBJ2-7 better fits the DNA end. Germline assignment: CDR1 SGHVS and CDR2 FQNEAQ. The CDR3 runs 14 residues. The CDR3 here is CASSLVRGLYEQYF. The CDR3 DNA reads as TGTGCCAGCAGCTTAGTAAGAGGGCTCTACGAGCAGTACTTC.

This chain joins TRBV15 and TRBJ1-2, with a possible D match to TRBD1 (6 bases). The CDR3 covers 16 residues. The V end was cut by 0 bases, the J end by 0 bases, with 11 bases between. Germline V lookup: CDR1 LNHNV, CDR2 YYDKDF (reference sequence). The CDR3 DNA reads as TGTGCCACCAGCAGAGAGGGGGCCGGGACTAACTATGGCTACACCTTC. Translated, it gives CATSREGAGTNYGYTF.

This sequence joins TRBV4-3 and TRBJ2-1, with 8 bases aligning to TRBD2. Germline CDR1 is LGHNA and CDR2 is YSLEER. The CDR3 covers 14 residues. The J segment lost 2 bases and the V segment lost 4 bases, leaving 1 base of the junction unmatched. The CDR3 loop reads CASSRGLAYNEQFF. CDR3 coding DNA: TGCGCCAGCAGCCGGGGACTAGCCTACAATGAGCAGTTCTTC.

The chain couples TRBV19 to TRBJ2-7; TRBD2 is a possible D gene (5 bases). There are 16 residues in the CDR3. Trimming left V 1 base short and J 1 base short, with 14 bases between. CDR1 is LNHDA and CDR2 is SQIVND in the germline V gene (reference sequence). The CDR3 is CASSIVFEGSSYEQYF. Written as DNA, the CDR3 is TGTGCCAGTAGTATAGTATTTGAGGGCTCTTCCTACGAGCAGTACTTC.

This clone was seen a few times. At one boundary the junction diverges from the germline segment, which might be a read error. The chain is built from TRBV5-4 and TRBJ2-5; 9 bases line up with TRBD2. The CDR3 extends over 16 amino acids. Per the germline V gene, CDR1 is SGHNT and CDR2 is YYREEE (reference sequence). DNA of the CDR3: TGCGCCAGCAGCCAAGATCCAGCGGGAGGAGGAGAGACCCAGTACTTC. Its translation is CASSQDPAGGGETQYF.

V and J are TRBV6-5 and TRBJ2-2; weak D call: TRBD2 (5 bases). V lost 8 bases and J 6 bases, leaving 10 bases between the germline ends. The germline CDR1 and CDR2 sequences are MNHEY and SVGAGI. CDR3 size: 12 residues. CDR3 bases: TGTGCCAGCCGGAGCGGCGCCGGGGAGCTGTTTTTT. The encoded protein is CASRSGAGELFF.

This clone came up once. The chain recombines TRBV18 with TRBJ2-2; D possibly corresponds to TRBD2 (5 bases). Germline-derived CDR1 and CDR2 are KGHSH and LQKENI. Trimming removed 8 bases from V and 5 bases from J, with 12 bases in between. The CDR3 totals 13 residues. In DNA, the CDR3 is TGTGCCAGCGGGGAGACAAATACCGGGGAGCTGTTTTTT. This translates into CASGETNTGELFF.

This rearrangement joins TRBV15 to TRBJ2-7; 8 bases are a match to TRBD1. V was pared by 5 bases and J by 5 bases, with 8 bases of the junction left unmatched. CDR3 size: 14 residues. Germline assignment: CDR1 LNHNV and CDR2 YYDKDF (reference sequence). The CDR3 here is CATSQGASLDEQYF. CDR3 nucleotide sequence: TGTGCCACCAGCCAGGGGGCGTCCCTCGACGAGCAGTACTTC.

The chain has TRBV6-5 and TRBJ2-7, with TRBD1 matching over 8 bases. Losses at the gene ends were 2 bases for V and 3 bases for J; bases not matched to a gene: 3. The CDR3 has 14 amino acids. The germline V gene has CDR1 MNHEY and CDR2 SVGAGI. CDR3 loop: CASSYGTGGYEQYF. In DNA form, the CDR3 reads TGTGCCAGCAGTTACGGCACAGGGGGCTACGAGCAGTACTTC.

The V gene is TRBV27, the J gene TRBJ1-1; 10 bases align to TRBD1. CDR3 length: 14 amino acids. J gave up 5 bases and V 6 bases, and 6 bases lay outside the gene matches. CDR1 is MNHEY and CDR2 is SMNVEV in the germline V gene (reference sequence). As DNA, the CDR3 is TGTGCCAGCAGCTTGGACAGGGGGAGAACTGAAGCTTTCTTT. As protein: CASSLDRGRTEAFF.

In its sample, this clone was seen a few times. This chain joins TRBV13 and TRBJ1-1, with 7 bases that match TRBD1. J was trimmed by 6 bases and V by 0 bases; bases with no gene match: 1. The V gene's germline CDR1 is PRHDT and CDR2 FYEKMQ (reference sequence). The CDR3 contains 13 residues. The CDR3 DNA reads TGTGCCAGCAGCTTAGGCGACAGGGCTGAAGCTTTCTTT. It specifies CASSLGDRAEAFF.

This clone is medium-sized within its sample. The gene calls are TRBV19 and TRBJ1-5; 8 bases are shared with TRBD1. The CDR3 is 14 residues long. The germline V gene has CDR1 LNHDA and CDR2 SQIVND (reference sequence). V trimming: 5 bases; J trimming: 8 bases; junction bases outside the gene matches: 8. This chain's CDR3 is CASSFRTGKEPQHF. CDR3 in DNA: TGTGCCAGTAGTTTCCGGACAGGGAAGGAGCCCCAGCATTTT.